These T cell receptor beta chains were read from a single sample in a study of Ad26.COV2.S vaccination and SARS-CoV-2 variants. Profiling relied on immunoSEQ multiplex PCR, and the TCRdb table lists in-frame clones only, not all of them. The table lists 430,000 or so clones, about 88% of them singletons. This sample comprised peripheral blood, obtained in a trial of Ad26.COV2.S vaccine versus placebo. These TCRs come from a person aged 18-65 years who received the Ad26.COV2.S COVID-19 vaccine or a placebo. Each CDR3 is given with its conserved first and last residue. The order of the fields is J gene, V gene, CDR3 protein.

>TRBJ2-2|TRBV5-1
CASSGTANTGELFF
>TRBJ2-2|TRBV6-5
CASSYFARGTGELFF
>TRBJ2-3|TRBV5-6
CASNEWRQLEYF
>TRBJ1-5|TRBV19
CASSTPIRQNQPQHF
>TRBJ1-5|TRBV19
CATGTGRWQPQHF
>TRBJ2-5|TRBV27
CASSAAGLAVRETQYF
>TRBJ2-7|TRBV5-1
CASSLAFRGGYSYEQYF
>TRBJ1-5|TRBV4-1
CASSLTGYQPQHF
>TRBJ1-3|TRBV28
CAIQGYSGNTIYF
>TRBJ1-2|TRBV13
CASSLGGTVGYGYTF
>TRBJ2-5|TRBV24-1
CATSVPGRLETQYF
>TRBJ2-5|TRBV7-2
CASSFWGEGEETQYF
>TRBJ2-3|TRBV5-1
CASSSRTAAGDTQYF
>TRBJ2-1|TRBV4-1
CASSQQRGLSYNEQFF
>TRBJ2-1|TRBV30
CAWSVRGLPGNEQFF
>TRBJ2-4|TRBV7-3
CASSQISGGDQYF
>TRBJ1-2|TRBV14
CASSQDLNLPFAF
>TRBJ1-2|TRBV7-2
CASSFGLRVNYGYTF
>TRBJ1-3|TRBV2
CASSVAGNTIYF
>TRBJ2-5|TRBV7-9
CASSSRGGVGETQYF
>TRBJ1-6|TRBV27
CASSLQASPLHF
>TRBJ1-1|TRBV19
CASQGSHRDSTEAFF
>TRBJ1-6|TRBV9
CASSVGPNNSPLHF
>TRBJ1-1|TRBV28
CASSFGASMNTEAFF
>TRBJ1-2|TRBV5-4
CASSPDLQANYGYTF
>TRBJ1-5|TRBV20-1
CSASPGADVGNQPQHF
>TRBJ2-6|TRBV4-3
CASSQKAPGANVLTF
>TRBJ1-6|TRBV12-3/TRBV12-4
CASSGHQSSPLHF
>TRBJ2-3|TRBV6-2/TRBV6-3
CASSYSAVSTDTQYF
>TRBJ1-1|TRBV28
CASSLRTFYEAFF
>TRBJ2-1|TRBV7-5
CARSSQREYNEQFF
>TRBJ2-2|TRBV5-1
CASSPRGTNTGELFF
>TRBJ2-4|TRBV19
CASSQLAGAGSKNIQYF
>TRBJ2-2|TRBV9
CASSVSGVYTGELFF
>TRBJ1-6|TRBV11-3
CASSLERGRPSPLHF
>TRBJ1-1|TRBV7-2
CASSLGLGQVMNTEAFF
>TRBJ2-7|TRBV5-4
CASSPRGPRGEQYF